Listed below are T cell receptor beta chains from one sample, sequenced in a study of identical twins. In TCRdb, the 5' RACE reads were re-called with MiXCR into one record per CDR3 protein. The repertoire holds over 200,000 distinct CDR3 sequences, with over 5.5% as singletons. These sequences were also reported in another study, on T cells expressing NK-cell markers.

The sample consisted of CD8+ T cells sorted from blood. The source is a woman aged 18-29 years in good health. Both conserved end residues are part of each CDR3. The D gene is left open where the match is weak. The listing skips clone size in some rows; elsewhere it reads once, few, many or a size class.

abundance,d_gene,j_gene,v_gene,CDR3nt,CDR3aa
many,NA,TRBJ2-7,TRBV3-1,TGTGCCAGCAGCCAAGTAGACGGGGCCTACGAGCAGTACTTC,CASSQVDGAYEQYF
few,NA,TRBJ2-7,TRBV27,TGTGCCAGCAGGCCCGGGAAAACTTCCTACGAGCAGTACTTC,CASRPGKTSYEQYF
many,NA,TRBJ1-1,TRBV7-9,TGTGCCAGCAGAGATCCGTTAGAGAGGGGGTATTCTGAAGCTTTCTTT,CASRDPLERGYSEAFF
NA,NA,TRBJ1-2,TRBV29-1,TGCAGCGTTGAAGGGTTCGATGGCTACACCTTC,CSVEGFDGYTF
NA,TRBD2,TRBJ2-1,TRBV5-1,TGCGCCAGCAGCTTGAGACGGGGGGTCCCCTACAATGAGCAGTTCTTC,CASSLRRGVPYNEQFF
many,NA,TRBJ2-3,TRBV14,TGTGCCAGCAGCCAAGTTGGGGGTGGCACAGATACGCAGTATTTT,CASSQVGGGTDTQYF
NA,TRBD2,TRBJ2-1,TRBV5-5,TGTGCCAGCACCCGGAGAGGTCTAGCGGCCAGCTACAATGAGCAGTTCTTC,CASTRRGLAASYNEQFF
many,NA,TRBJ2-3,TRBV7-9,TGTGCCAGCAGCCCGGAGGCCACAGATACGCAGTATTTT,CASSPEATDTQYF
NA,NA,TRBJ2-3,TRBV12-3/TRBV12-4,TGTGCCACCGTACCTAGAGGTACAGATACGCAGTATTTT,CATVPRGTDTQYF
NA,NA,TRBJ2-4,TRBV12-3/TRBV12-4,TGTGCCAGCAGTTTAGCTTTGGGGATGAAAAACATTCAGTACTTC,CASSLALGMKNIQYF
NA,NA,TRBJ1-1,TRBV20-1,TGCAGTGCTACCCTATCGAGAGGGGACATGAACACTGAAGCTTTCTTT,CSATLSRGDMNTEAFF
few,NA,TRBJ2-1,TRBV25-1,TGTGCCAGCAGTGAATCGGTGGGAGGCCCGGGTGAGCAGTTCTTC,CASSESVGGPGEQFF
NA,NA,TRBJ2-5,TRBV7-9,TGTGCCGCAGCAGAGGGCGAGGGGACCCAGTACTTC,CAAAEGEGTQYF
few,NA,TRBJ2-7,TRBV20-1,TGCAGTGCTAGAGACAGGGGAGCCTACGAGCAGTACTTC,CSARDRGAYEQYF
few,NA,TRBJ2-1,TRBV30,TGTGCCTGGGGGAGTTTTGATGAGCAGTTCTTC,CAWGSFDEQFF
few,TRBD2,TRBJ2-1,TRBV28,TGTGCCAGCAGCCCTCCCGGGGGTCAGCGGGGAGGCCTTGGAGAGCAGTTCTTC,CASSPPGGQRGGLGEQFF
few,NA,TRBJ2-1,TRBV9,TGTGCCAGCAGCGGAGGGGCAGGAAACTACAATGAGCAGTTCTTC,CASSGGAGNYNEQFF
NA,NA,TRBJ1-6,TRBV18,TGTGCCAGCTCCCAGACCGAGTATAATTCACCCCTCCACTTT,CASSQTEYNSPLHF
few,NA,TRBJ1-1,TRBV6-5,TGTGCCAGCATTCTAAACACTGAAGCTTTCTTT,CASILNTEAFF
many,NA,TRBJ2-2,TRBV12-3/TRBV12-4,TGTGCCAGCAGTTTACTGAACACCGGGGAGCTGTTTTTT,CASSLLNTGELFF
many,NA,TRBJ1-3,TRBV5-1,TGCGCCAGCAGCTTGCTTAACCGGGACCGGGATGGAAACACCATATATTTT,CASSLLNRDRDGNTIYF
few,NA,TRBJ1-1,TRBV6-5,TGTGCCAGCAGTTACTCTACCCGGGGTTACACTGAAGCTTTCTTT,CASSYSTRGYTEAFF
medium-sized,NA,TRBJ2-1,TRBV12-3/TRBV12-4,TGTGCCAGCAGTTTTAGCCAGGGCTCCTACAATGAGCAGTTCTTC,CASSFSQGSYNEQFF
NA,NA,TRBJ2-5,TRBV27,TGTGCCAGCAGTTTAGAACCCCCGGGAGAGACCCAGTACTTC,CASSLEPPGETQYF
few,NA,TRBJ2-1,TRBV11-2,TGTGCCAGCAGCGGGGGCCTCAACAATGAGCAGTTCTTC,CASSGGLNNEQFF
many,NA,TRBJ2-3,TRBV7-2,TGTGCCAGCAGCTTGTTCACAGATACGCAGTATTTT,CASSLFTDTQYF
NA,NA,TRBJ2-7,TRBV20-1,TGCAGTGCTAGACTAGGGGACTCCTACGAGCAGTACTTC,CSARLGDSYEQYF
many,NA,TRBJ1-5,TRBV5-6,TGTGCCAGCAGCTTGGGGGAAACAGGGAACAATCAGCCCCAGCATTTT,CASSLGETGNNQPQHF
few,NA,TRBJ1-1,TRBV7-8,TGTGCCAGCAGCCCCCTCGGGGTGGAAGCTTTCTTT,CASSPLGVEAFF
many,NA,TRBJ1-6,TRBV4-3,TGCGCCAGCAGCCAAGATGAGGGAGGCTATAATTCACCCCTCCACTTT,CASSQDEGGYNSPLHF
NA,TRBD1,TRBJ2-3,TRBV10-1,TGCGCCAGCCCCGGACAGGGCCCTAGCACAGATACGCAGTATTTT,CASPGQGPSTDTQYF
NA,TRBD2,TRBJ2-2,TRBV11-2,TGTGCCAGCAGCTTTTATCAGGGGACTAGCGGGGGCGGCGGGGAGCTGTTTTTT,CASSFYQGTSGGGGELFF
few,NA,TRBJ2-3,TRBV20-1,TGCAGTGCCCCCGGCCGCACAGATACGCAGTATTTT,CSAPGRTDTQYF
NA,NA,TRBJ2-7,TRBV4-1,TGCGCCAGCAGCTTCACCCCGGACAGCTCCTACGAGCAGTACTTC,CASSFTPDSSYEQYF
few,NA,TRBJ1-5,TRBV12-5,TGTGCTAGTGGTTTGGTAAGGGGGGAGCCCCAGCATTTT,CASGLVRGEPQHF
NA,NA,TRBJ2-3,TRBV9,TGTGCCAGCAGCGTACTGGGGCGGGATACAGATACGCAGTATTTT,CASSVLGRDTDTQYF
NA,NA,TRBJ2-5,TRBV10-2,TGCGCCAGCAGTGATTTGCGGGATCAAGAGACCCAGTACTTC,CASSDLRDQETQYF
few,NA,TRBJ2-2,TRBV6-5,TGTGCCAGCAGTTACATGGCAGGGGCCACCGGGGAGCTGTTTTTT,CASSYMAGATGELFF
NA,NA,TRBJ2-5,TRBV11-2,TGTGCCAGCCGATTGTCCAGGGGGGAAGAGACCCAGTACTTC,CASRLSRGEETQYF
many,TRBD2,TRBJ2-3,TRBV7-8,TGTGCCAGCAGCTTAGGAACTAGCGGAAAGCGAGTGACAGATACGCAGTATTTT,CASSLGTSGKRVTDTQYF
few,TRBD1,TRBJ2-5,TRBV11-1,TGTGCCAGCAGCTACATCCGGGACAGGGGGACCAATGGGGAGACCCAGTACTTC,CASSYIRDRGTNGETQYF
few,NA,TRBJ2-2,TRBV7-9,TGTGCCAGCAGCTTAGTGCGAAACGCGAACACCGGGGAGCTGTTTTTT,CASSLVRNANTGELFF
NA,NA,TRBJ1-1,TRBV5-5,TGTGCCAGCAGCTTCTCTAGGGCAGGTAACACTGAAGCTTTCTTT,CASSFSRAGNTEAFF
NA,NA,TRBJ2-1,TRBV7-8,TGTGCCAGCAGCTACATTGAACAACTCTACAATGAGCAGTTCTTC,CASSYIEQLYNEQFF